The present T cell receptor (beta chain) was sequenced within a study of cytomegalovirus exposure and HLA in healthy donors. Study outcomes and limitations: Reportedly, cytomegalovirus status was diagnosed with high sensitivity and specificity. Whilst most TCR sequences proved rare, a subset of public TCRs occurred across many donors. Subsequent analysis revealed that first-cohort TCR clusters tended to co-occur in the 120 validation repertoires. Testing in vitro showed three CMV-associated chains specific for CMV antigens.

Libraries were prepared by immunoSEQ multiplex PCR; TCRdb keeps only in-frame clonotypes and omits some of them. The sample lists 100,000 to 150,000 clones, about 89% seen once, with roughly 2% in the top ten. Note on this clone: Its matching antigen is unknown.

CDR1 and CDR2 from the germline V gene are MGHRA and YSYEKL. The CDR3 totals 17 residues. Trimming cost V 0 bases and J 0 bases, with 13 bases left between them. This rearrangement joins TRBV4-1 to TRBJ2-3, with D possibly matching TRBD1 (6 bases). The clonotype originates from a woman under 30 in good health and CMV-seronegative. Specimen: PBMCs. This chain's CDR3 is CASSQDPQGRSTDTQYF. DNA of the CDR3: TGCGCCAGCAGCCAAGATCCGCAGGGGAGAAGCACAGATACGCAGTATTTT.